The entry below describes one T cell receptor (beta chain). These data belong to a study of blood T cell repertoires in COVID-19. Study information: Some COVID-19 samples were acute and others convalescent; all came from the United States, Italy and Spain. Nucleic acid was either cDNA or gDNA, and it came from T cells, B-cell-depleted T cells, or PBMCs.

Methods used by the authors: Amplification from reference gene primers served as the basis for estimated nucleated cell counts. The assay was immunoSEQ multiplex PCR, and TCRdb's table has in-frame clones only and misses some. That table is the source of V, J and clone size, and D and trimming were worked out from the DNA. The sample contains roughly 150,000 clones, approximately 88% of which appear only once. Trimming cost V 4 bases and J 2 bases; bases outside gene matches: 13. The CDR3 contains 18 residues. The germline gives CDR1 SEHNR, CDR2 FQNEAQ (reference sequence). The rearrangement joins TRBV7-9 to TRBJ2-3; TRBD2 matches 9 bases. Sequencing input: peripheral blood. The clonotype was recovered from a human donor in a cohort sampled during active COVID-19. The CDR3 loop reads CASSSRPGAGGITDTQYF. In DNA, the CDR3 is TGTGCCAGCAGCTCACGTCCCGGGGCGGGGGGGATCACAGATACGCAGTATTTT. The complete variable domain, with remaining parts taken from reference TRBV7-9 and TRBJ2-3, reads DTGVSQNPRHKITKRGQNVTFRCDPISEHNRLYWYRQTLGQGPEFLTYFQNEAQLEKSRLLSDRFSAERPKGSFSTLEIQRTEQGDSAMYLCASSSRPGAGGITDTQYFGPGTRLTVL.